A selection of T cell receptor beta chains follows, all from one sample in a study of T-cell memory formation after mild COVID-19. TCRdb ran MiXCR on the 5' RACE reads and lists one entry per CDR3 protein. The repertoire consists of hundreds of thousands of distinct CDR3 sequences, with about a fifth occurring once and the leading ten covering around 7.7%. Input material: PBMCs or a T cell subset sorted from them (not recorded which). All receptors come from an adult woman who had mild COVID-19 (a few samples of this study predate the infection). Cell type and time point are not known. The CDR3 runs from the conserved cysteine through the conserved F or W. The D gene is left open where the match is weak. Not all rows give a size; the values are once, few, many and, for expanded clones, a class.

v_call: TRBV4-3
j_call: TRBJ2-7
clone_size: .
d_call: TRBD1
cdr3_nt: TGCGCCAGCAGCCAAGATCCGACAGGGGGCTACGAGCAGTACTTC
cdr3_aa: CASSQDPTGGYEQYF

v_call: TRBV28
j_call: TRBJ2-7
clone_size: many
d_call: .
cdr3_nt: TGTGCCACTATGAGCGAGCAGTACTTC
cdr3_aa: CATMSEQYF

v_call: TRBV29-1
j_call: TRBJ2-3
clone_size: few
d_call: .
cdr3_nt: TGCAGCGCCGAGACTGGGTATAGCACAGATACGCAGTATTTT
cdr3_aa: CSAETGYSTDTQYF

v_call: TRBV7-8
j_call: TRBJ2-7
clone_size: few
d_call: .
cdr3_nt: TGTGCCAGCAGCTTATCGGGCCTTCGCTCCTACGAGCAGTACTTC
cdr3_aa: CASSLSGLRSYEQYF

v_call: TRBV15
j_call: TRBJ1-6
clone_size: .
d_call: .
cdr3_nt: TGTGCCACCAGCAGCGACAGAACGGCTGGGTCACCCCTCCACTTT
cdr3_aa: CATSSDRTAGSPLHF

v_call: TRBV6-5
j_call: TRBJ2-5
clone_size: .
d_call: TRBD2
cdr3_nt: TGTGCCAGCAGTTACTCCCTGCGCAGCGGGGGGGCTGAGACCCAGTACTTC
cdr3_aa: CASSYSLRSGGAETQYF

v_call: TRBV27
j_call: TRBJ2-7
clone_size: few
d_call: TRBD1
cdr3_nt: TGTGCCAGCAGTTCTTACAGGGGTGGTGAGCAGTACTTC
cdr3_aa: CASSSYRGGEQYF

v_call: TRBV6-2/TRBV6-3
j_call: TRBJ2-3
clone_size: few
d_call: .
cdr3_nt: TGTGCCAGCGCTGAATCACAATCAGATACGCAGTATTTT
cdr3_aa: CASAESQSDTQYF

v_call: TRBV6-2/TRBV6-3
j_call: TRBJ2-5
clone_size: .
d_call: TRBD2
cdr3_nt: TGTGCCAGCAGTAGCGGACTAGCGGAGGTGGAGACCCAGTACTTC
cdr3_aa: CASSSGLAEVETQYF

v_call: TRBV5-1
j_call: TRBJ1-3
clone_size: .
d_call: .
cdr3_nt: TGCGCCAGCAGCTTGGAGGGAATAACTGGAAACACCATATATTTT
cdr3_aa: CASSLEGITGNTIYF

v_call: TRBV24-1
j_call: TRBJ2-5
clone_size: few
d_call: .
cdr3_nt: TGTGCCACCAGTGAGCACCTCCAAGAGACCCAGTACTTC
cdr3_aa: CATSEHLQETQYF

v_call: TRBV30
j_call: TRBJ2-5
clone_size: .
d_call: .
cdr3_nt: TGTGCCTGGAGTGTAGGGGGAGAGACCCAGTACTTC
cdr3_aa: CAWSVGGETQYF

v_call: TRBV29-1
j_call: TRBJ2-3
clone_size: few
d_call: TRBD1
cdr3_nt: TGCAGCGTAGGGGTGACAGGGAACACAGATACGCAGTATTTT
cdr3_aa: CSVGVTGNTDTQYF

v_call: TRBV5-1
j_call: TRBJ1-1
clone_size: few
d_call: .
cdr3_nt: TGCGCCAGCAGCTACAGGGAGTTTAACACTGAAGCTTTCTTT
cdr3_aa: CASSYREFNTEAFF

v_call: TRBV7-2
j_call: TRBJ2-2
clone_size: .
d_call: TRBD1
cdr3_nt: TGTGCCAGCAGCTTAGATGTGTGGACAGGGAAAACCGGGGAGCTGTTTTTT
cdr3_aa: CASSLDVWTGKTGELFF

v_call: TRBV5-6
j_call: TRBJ2-1
clone_size: .
d_call: .
cdr3_nt: TGTGCCAGCAGCTTGGCCGGTAGCGGAGAGCAGTTCTTC
cdr3_aa: CASSLAGSGEQFF

v_call: TRBV12-3/TRBV12-4
j_call: TRBJ2-7
clone_size: few
d_call: .
cdr3_nt: TGTGCCAGCAGTCCGGACTCGGGGGAGCAGTACTTC
cdr3_aa: CASSPDSGEQYF

v_call: TRBV19
j_call: TRBJ2-6
clone_size: few
d_call: .
cdr3_nt: TGTGCCAGTAGCAGCTTGGGGGCTGGGGCCAACGTCCTGACTTTC
cdr3_aa: CASSSLGAGANVLTF

v_call: TRBV6-5
j_call: TRBJ1-1
clone_size: .
d_call: TRBD1
cdr3_nt: TGTGCCAGCACCGATACAGGGGGGGCTAAAGCTTTCTTT
cdr3_aa: CASTDTGGAKAFF

v_call: TRBV29-1
j_call: TRBJ1-2
clone_size: few
d_call: TRBD1
cdr3_nt: TGCAGCGTCCAACTGGCGGGACAGGGGCTTGCGACCTTC
cdr3_aa: CSVQLAGQGLATF

v_call: TRBV5-1
j_call: TRBJ1-2
clone_size: few
d_call: TRBD1
cdr3_nt: TGCGCCAGCAGTACAGGGGAACTTGGCTACACCTTC
cdr3_aa: CASSTGELGYTF

v_call: TRBV7-2
j_call: TRBJ2-7
clone_size: .
d_call: TRBD1
cdr3_nt: TGTTCCAGCAGCTCAAACAGGGGGCCTTCCGAGCAGTACTTC
cdr3_aa: CSSSSNRGPSEQYF

v_call: TRBV19
j_call: TRBJ1-3
clone_size: many
d_call: .
cdr3_nt: TGTGCCAGTAGTCCAGGGGGAAACACCATATATTTT
cdr3_aa: CASSPGGNTIYF

v_call: TRBV5-1
j_call: TRBJ2-3
clone_size: .
d_call: TRBD2
cdr3_nt: TGCGCCAGCAGCCCGGTGCTAGCGGGAGAGAGCACAGATACGCAGTATTTT
cdr3_aa: CASSPVLAGESTDTQYF